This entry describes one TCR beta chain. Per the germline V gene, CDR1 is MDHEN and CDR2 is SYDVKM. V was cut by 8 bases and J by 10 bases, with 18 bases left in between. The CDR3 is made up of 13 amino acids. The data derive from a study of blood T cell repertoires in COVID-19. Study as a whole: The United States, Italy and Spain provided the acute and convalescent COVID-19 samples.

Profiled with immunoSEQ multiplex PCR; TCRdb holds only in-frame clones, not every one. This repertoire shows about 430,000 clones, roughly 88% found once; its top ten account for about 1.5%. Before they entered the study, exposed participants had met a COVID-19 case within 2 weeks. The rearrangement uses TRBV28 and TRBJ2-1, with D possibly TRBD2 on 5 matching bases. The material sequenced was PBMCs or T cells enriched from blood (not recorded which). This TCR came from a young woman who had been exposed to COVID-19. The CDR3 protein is CASFLNPTKEQFF. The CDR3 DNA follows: TGTGCCAGCTTCCTCAACCCGACTAAAGAGCAGTTCTTC.